Listed below are T cell receptor beta chains from one sample, sequenced in a study of cytomegalovirus exposure and HLA in healthy donors. Repertoires were generated with immunoSEQ multiplex PCR, while TCRdb's copy carries only in-frame clones and drops some. Among roughly 40,000 clones, roughly half were seen once, and the ten largest hold 12%. Sequenced input: PBMCs. The receptors come from a human donor in good health. The CDR3 runs from the conserved cysteine through the conserved F or W. Each record gives: clone size, V gene, D gene, CDR3 length, J gene, CDR3 protein, CDR3 DNA. A D gene is named only where the DNA matches it firmly. Part of the rows lack a size; the others show once, few, many or a class for expanded clones.

-,TRBV6-1,-,14,TRBJ1-2,CASTPRGGADGYTF,TGTGCCAGCACCCCCCGCGGGGGGGCGGATGGCTACACCTTC
-,TRBV18,TRBD1,14,TRBJ1-2,CASWDRDNFSGHTF,TGTGCCAGCTGGGACAGGGACAATTTTAGTGGCCACACCTTC
-,TRBV27,TRBD1,17,TRBJ1-5,CASSFQDRGIWDQPQHF,TGTGCCAGCAGTTTTCAGGACAGGGGTATTTGGGACCAGCCCCAGCATTTT
-,TRBV20-1,-,10,TRBJ2-1,CSAAPNEQFF,TGCAGCGCGGCCCCTAATGAGCAGTTCTTC
-,TRBV7-2,-,14,TRBJ1-3,CASSFAGAGNTIYF,TGTGCCAGCAGCTTCGCAGGGGCTGGAAACACCATATATTTT
-,TRBV19,TRBD1,15,TRBJ1-5,CASSNTGGTSQPQHF,TGTGCCAGTTCAAACACAGGGGGCACCAGTCAGCCCCAGCATTTT
-,TRBV6-6,-,15,TRBJ2-1,CASSSGIPSGNEQFF,TGTGCCAGCAGTTCCGGGATTCCCTCGGGCAATGAGCAGTTCTTC
-,TRBV20-1,TRBD1,11,TRBJ1-2,CSARGQGAIPF,TGCAGTGCTAGGGGACAGGGGGCTATTCCCTTC
few,TRBV6-5,TRBD2,14,TRBJ2-7,CASSQLGGGYEQYF,TGTGCCAGCAGTCAACTGGGGGGGGGCTACGAGCAGTACTTC
few,TRBV9,-,15,TRBJ1-4,CASSPSPTPNEKLFF,TGTGCCAGCAGCCCTAGCCCGACCCCCAATGAAAAACTGTTTTTT
-,TRBV5-1,TRBD2,16,TRBJ2-3,CASSLASGSTKDTQYF,TGCGCCAGCAGCTTGGCTAGCGGGAGTACTAAAGATACGCAGTATTTT
-,TRBV5-1,-,16,TRBJ2-2,CASSSAGQTNTGELFF,TGCGCCAGCAGCTCGGCGGGACAGACGAACACCGGGGAGCTGTTTTTT
-,TRBV18,-,13,TRBJ1-5,CASSPSSNQPQHF,TGTGCCAGCTCACCCTCTAGCAATCAGCCCCAGCATTTT
-,TRBV28,-,15,TRBJ2-1,CASSPDWGLYNEQFF,TGTGCCAGCAGTCCCGACTGGGGGCTTTACAATGAGCAGTTCTTC
few,TRBV4-3,TRBD1,15,TRBJ1-4,CASSQWTGGREKLFF,TGCGCCAGCAGCCAATGGACAGGGGGTAGGGAAAAACTGTTTTTT
-,TRBV7-3,-,16,TRBJ2-7,CASSLIWGLNVYEQYF,TGTGCCAGCAGCTTAATTTGGGGGCTTAACGTCTACGAGCAGTACTTC
-,TRBV27,-,15,TRBJ1-4,CASSLIPVRNEKLFF,TGTGCCAGCAGTTTAATCCCAGTACGTAATGAAAAACTGTTTTTT
few,TRBV7-3,TRBD2,15,TRBJ2-2,CASSLTGLAPGELFF,TGTGCCAGCAGCTTAACGGGACTAGCGCCCGGGGAGCTGTTTTTT
-,TRBV7-9,TRBD1,15,TRBJ1-4,CASSLATGGQEKLFF,TGTGCCAGCAGCTTAGCGACAGGGGGGCAGGAAAAACTGTTTTTT
-,TRBV4-1,TRBD2,15,TRBJ2-1,CASSQDLAEYNEQFF,TGCGCCAGCAGCCAAGATCTAGCGGAATACAATGAGCAGTTCTTC
-,TRBV5-5,TRBD1,17,TRBJ1-2,CASSSTIGGTEMYGYTF,TGTGCCAGCAGCTCGACCATCGGCGGGACAGAGATGTATGGCTACACCTTC
once,TRBV4-2,TRBD2,16,TRBJ2-1,CASSQELAGYYNEQFF,TGTGCCAGCAGCCAAGAATTAGCGGGATACTACAATGAGCAGTTCTTC
once,TRBV2,-,13,TRBJ2-5,CASSTLAGETQYF,TGTGCCAGCAGTACTCTAGCTGGGGAGACCCAGTACTTC
-,TRBV2,-,14,TRBJ1-5,CASSDNYSNQPQHF,TGTGCCAGCAGTGACAACTATAGCAATCAGCCCCAGCATTTT
-,TRBV27,-,16,TRBJ2-7,CASSEIGGPHSYEQYF,TGTGCCAGTAGTGAGATAGGGGGACCCCACTCCTACGAGCAGTACTTC
once,TRBV7-2,-,18,TRBJ2-1,CASSLALPRTGEHNEQFF,TGTGCCAGCAGCTTAGCGTTACCTAGAACGGGGGAACACAATGAGCAGTTCTTC
-,TRBV4-1,TRBD2,15,TRBJ2-7,CASSRLGLGTYEQYF,TGCGCCAGCAGCCGACTGGGACTAGGGACCTACGAGCAGTACTTC
-,TRBV6-6,TRBD2,15,TRBJ2-2,CASRGSGGAGGELFF,TGTGCCAGCAGAGGGAGCGGGGGGGCCGGCGGGGAGCTGTTTTTT
-,TRBV9,TRBD1,13,TRBJ1-2,CASSDQTGDGYTF,TGTGCCAGCAGCGACCAAACAGGGGATGGCTACACCTTC
-,TRBV7-6,TRBD1,17,TRBJ2-7,CASSFLTPGTGGNEQYF,TGTGCCAGCAGCTTCCTCACCCCCGGGACAGGGGGCAACGAGCAGTACTTC
once,TRBV6-1,TRBD2,16,TRBJ2-1,CASSEAQRGSYNEQFF,TGTGCCAGCAGTGAAGCGCAGCGGGGATCCTACAATGAGCAGTTCTTC
-,TRBV7-2,TRBD2,17,TRBJ2-3,CASSKAFGGGGTDTQYF,TGTGCCAGCAGCAAGGCCTTCGGGGGGGGAGGCACAGATACGCAGTATTTT
few,TRBV11-1,TRBD2,13,TRBJ2-1,CASSLGEGLEQFF,TGTGCCAGCAGCTTAGGGGAGGGGCTTGAGCAGTTCTTC
-,TRBV11-2,-,12,TRBJ2-1,CASSPTGNEQFF,TGTGCCAGCAGCCCTACAGGGAATGAGCAGTTCTTC
few,TRBV7-2,TRBD2,14,TRBJ2-3,CASRVGTAGGTQYF,TGTGCCAGCAGGGTAGGGACGGCGGGGGGTACGCAGTATTTT
-,TRBV13,-,17,TRBJ1-4,CASSPRRWRATNEKLFF,TGTGCCAGCAGCCCCCGAAGGTGGAGAGCAACTAATGAAAAACTGTTTTTT
-,TRBV4-1,TRBD1,15,TRBJ2-7,CASSQPGTGMYEQYF,TGCGCCAGCAGCCAGCCCGGGACAGGGATGTACGAGCAGTACTTC
-,TRBV9,-,15,TRBJ2-7,CASSPLDTAHYEQYF,TGTGCCAGCAGCCCCCTGGACACCGCCCACTACGAGCAGTACTTC
once,TRBV7-3,TRBD2,15,TRBJ2-5,CASSLVAGGRETQYF,TGTGCCAGCAGCTTAGTGGCGGGGGGGCGAGAGACCCAGTACTTC
-,TRBV5-1,TRBD1,14,TRBJ1-4,CASSYTGANEKLFF,TGCGCCAGCAGCTACACAGGGGCTAATGAAAAACTGTTTTTT
-,TRBV6-1,TRBD1,15,TRBJ1-1,CASSRQGFGNTEAFF,TGTGCCAGCAGCAGACAGGGTTTCGGGAACACTGAAGCTTTCTTT
-,TRBV5-1,-,14,TRBJ2-7,CASSPDRSFYEQYF,TGCGCCAGCAGCCCAGACAGGAGTTTCTACGAGCAGTACTTC
few,TRBV10-3,-,14,TRBJ1-4,CAIRQGVANEKLFF,TGTGCCATCAGACAGGGCGTTGCTAATGAAAAACTGTTTTTT
-,TRBV2,-,13,TRBJ2-1,CASRSRGYNEQFF,TGTGCCAGCAGGTCCAGGGGCTACAATGAGCAGTTCTTC
-,TRBV9,-,12,TRBJ2-1,CASSVVGLRPFF,TGTGCCAGCAGCGTAGTTGGGCTAAGACCGTTCTTC
-,TRBV5-1,-,14,TRBJ2-7,CASSPLVGPTEQYF,TGCGCCAGCAGCCCCTTAGTGGGGCCCACTGAGCAGTACTTC
-,TRBV7-2,TRBD1,15,TRBJ1-5,CASSSGTGVGQPQHF,TGTGCCAGCAGCTCCGGGACAGGGGTAGGCCAGCCCCAGCATTTT
-,TRBV7-9,-,18,TRBJ1-1,CASSHYRTSGSPNTEAFF,TGTGCCAGCAGCCATTACCGGACGTCAGGGTCTCCGAACACTGAAGCTTTCTTT
-,TRBV5-6,TRBD1,14,TRBJ1-5,CASSSQGVLQPQHF,TGTGCCAGCAGCTCCCAGGGGGTGCTTCAGCCCCAGCATTTT
few,TRBV7-2,-,15,TRBJ2-2,CASSTQGKGSGELFF,TGTGCCAGCAGCACCCAGGGAAAAGGGTCCGGGGAGCTGTTTTTT
-,TRBV7-2,TRBD2,17,TRBJ2-3,CASSLGLAGVGTDTQYF,TGTGCCAGCAGCTTAGGTCTAGCGGGAGTGGGTACAGATACGCAGTATTTT
-,TRBV27,TRBD1,15,TRBJ1-2,CASSPGTGASRGYTF,TGTGCCAGCAGTCCCGGTACAGGGGCTTCTCGGGGCTACACCTTC
few,TRBV4-1,TRBD2,20,TRBJ2-1,CASSQDFPRASGRAGNEQFF,TGCGCCAGCAGCCAAGACTTCCCCCGGGCTAGCGGGAGGGCAGGCAATGAGCAGTTCTTC
-,TRBV7-8,TRBD2,16,TRBJ2-1,CASSPKRLAVNNEQFF,TGTGCCAGCAGCCCCAAGAGACTAGCGGTAAACAATGAGCAGTTCTTC